These T cell receptor beta chains were read from a single sample in a study of T-cell memory formation after mild COVID-19. TCRdb called the 5' RACE reads again in MiXCR, with one record for every CDR3 protein. The sample lists some 450,000 distinct CDR3 sequences, under 20% occurring once. Sequenced input: PBMCs or a T cell subset sorted from them (not recorded which). The receptors originated from a man between 18 and 29 years old who had mild COVID-19 (a few samples of this study predate the infection). Cell type and time point are not known. Both conserved end residues are part of each CDR3. D genes are given only for firm matches. Clone sizes are given selectively: once, few, many, or a class where the clone is expanded.

v_call: TRBV12-3/TRBV12-4; d_call: -; clone_size: -; cdr3_length: 14; j_call: TRBJ1-6; cdr3_aa: CASTKGGISSPLHF; cdr3_nt: TGTGCCAGCACCAAGGGGGGTATCAGTTCACCCCTCCACTTT
v_call: TRBV12-3/TRBV12-4; d_call: TRBD1; clone_size: many; cdr3_length: 16; j_call: TRBJ2-1; cdr3_aa: CASAGQGASSYNEQFF; cdr3_nt: TGTGCCAGCGCGGGACAGGGGGCGAGCTCCTACAATGAGCAGTTCTTC
v_call: TRBV5-4; d_call: -; clone_size: once; cdr3_length: 12; j_call: TRBJ1-2; cdr3_aa: CASSDRIDGYTF; cdr3_nt: TGTGCCAGCAGCGACAGGATCGATGGCTACACCTTC
v_call: TRBV27; d_call: -; clone_size: -; cdr3_length: 16; j_call: TRBJ1-3; cdr3_aa: CASSFQQPSSGNTIYF; cdr3_nt: TGTGCCAGCAGTTTTCAGCAGCCAAGCTCTGGAAACACCATATATTTT
v_call: TRBV9; d_call: TRBD1; clone_size: -; cdr3_length: 16; j_call: TRBJ2-1; cdr3_aa: CASSPLSGTEGAEQFF; cdr3_nt: TGTGCCAGCAGCCCTCTATCCGGGACAGAAGGGGCTGAGCAGTTCTTC
v_call: TRBV18; d_call: TRBD1; clone_size: -; cdr3_length: 15; j_call: TRBJ1-2; cdr3_aa: CASSTGTGLIYGYTF; cdr3_nt: TGTGCCAGCTCAACCGGGACAGGGTTAATCTATGGCTACACCTTC
v_call: TRBV10-3; d_call: -; clone_size: few; cdr3_length: 13; j_call: TRBJ2-7; cdr3_aa: CAITPGPHYEQYF; cdr3_nt: TGTGCCATCACCCCGGGACCCCACTACGAGCAGTACTTC
v_call: TRBV11-1; d_call: TRBD2; clone_size: few; cdr3_length: 15; j_call: TRBJ2-2; cdr3_aa: CASSLTLASTGELFF; cdr3_nt: TGTGCCAGCAGCTTAACACTAGCGTCCACCGGGGAGCTGTTTTTT
v_call: TRBV3-1; d_call: -; clone_size: -; cdr3_length: 15; j_call: TRBJ2-1; cdr3_aa: CASSQSGSSYNEQFF; cdr3_nt: TGTGCCAGCAGCCAATCTGGGAGCTCCTACAATGAGCAGTTCTTC
v_call: TRBV9; d_call: -; clone_size: -; cdr3_length: 13; j_call: TRBJ2-5; cdr3_aa: CASSSQGLETQYF; cdr3_nt: TGTGCCAGCAGCTCCCAGGGCTTAGAGACCCAGTACTTC
v_call: TRBV6-5; d_call: TRBD1; clone_size: -; cdr3_length: 13; j_call: TRBJ2-7; cdr3_aa: CASSYSTGGEQYF; cdr3_nt: TGTGCCAGCAGTTACTCAACAGGGGGCGAGCAGTACTTC
v_call: TRBV7-2; d_call: -; clone_size: few; cdr3_length: 15; j_call: TRBJ2-3; cdr3_aa: CASSQVKWGTDTQYF; cdr3_nt: TGTGCCAGCAGCCAAGTGAAATGGGGCACAGATACGCAGTATTTT
v_call: TRBV10-3; d_call: -; clone_size: -; cdr3_length: 13; j_call: TRBJ1-6; cdr3_aa: CAISAREVSPLHF; cdr3_nt: TGTGCCATCAGTGCCAGGGAGGTATCACCCCTCCACTTT
v_call: TRBV10-3; d_call: -; clone_size: -; cdr3_length: 15; j_call: TRBJ2-4; cdr3_aa: CAISEGGVAKNIQYF; cdr3_nt: TGTGCCATCAGTGAAGGAGGGGTAGCCAAAAACATTCAGTACTTC
v_call: TRBV29-1; d_call: -; clone_size: few; cdr3_length: 13; j_call: TRBJ2-2; cdr3_aa: CSVDSENTGELFF; cdr3_nt: TGCAGCGTTGATTCTGAAAACACCGGGGAGCTGTTTTTT
v_call: TRBV7-9; d_call: -; clone_size: -; cdr3_length: 14; j_call: TRBJ1-4; cdr3_aa: CAGSLGVRGEKLFF; cdr3_nt: TGTGCCGGCAGCTTGGGCGTGAGAGGTGAAAAACTGTTTTTT
v_call: TRBV5-1; d_call: TRBD1; clone_size: few; cdr3_length: 14; j_call: TRBJ1-4; cdr3_aa: CASSFGTDNEKLFF; cdr3_nt: TGCGCCAGCAGCTTCGGGACAGATAATGAAAAACTGTTTTTT